One sample yielded the 28 T cell receptor beta chains listed below, sequenced in a study of T cell clonotyping in hematopoietic cell transplantation. Using immunoSEQ multiplex PCR, the repertoire was profiled, and TCRdb retains in-frame clones only, with some absent. The sample carries roughly 3,000 clones, 61% recorded once. The sequences come from peripheral blood mononuclear cells, collected 30 days after allogeneic stem cell transplant. The receptors stem from a female patient in her 30s who had an allogeneic stem cell transplant, so T cells may come from the graft donor. Some clones in this sample may be carry-over from other donors' samples.

The chain carries TRBV6-6 and TRBJ2-3; tentatively, D is TRBD2 (6 bases). V was cut by 5 bases and J by 5 bases, with 17 bases left in between. The CDR3 length is 15 residues. CDR1 MNHNY and CDR2 SVGAGI come from the germline V gene (reference sequence). This chain's CDR3 is CASSETRRAGDTQYF. DNA of the CDR3: TGTGCCAGCAGTGAGACTAGGAGGGCGGGAGATACGCAGTATTTT.

This clone has just one count. The chain is built from TRBV30 and TRBJ1-5, with 11 positions matching TRBD1. CDR1 and CDR2 from the germline V gene are GTSNPN and SVGIG (reference sequence). The trim removed 3 bases at V and 6 bases at J, leaving 4 bases unmatched. The CDR3 has 14 amino acids. CDR3 protein: CAWRGQGGIQPQHF. The CDR3 region has the DNA TGTGCCTGGAGGGGACAGGGGGGGATTCAGCCCCAGCATTTT.

V and J are TRBV5-6 and TRBJ1-5; possibly TRBD1 for D (5 bases). This CDR3 is 14 amino acids long. Trimming pared 1 base from V and 9 bases from J, leaving 14 bases between. Germline lookup yields CDR1 SGHDT and CDR2 YYEEEE. For the CDR3, the DNA is TGTGCCAGCAGCTTGTTAGCAGGGCTCTCGCCCCAGCATTTT. Amino acid sequence: CASSLLAGLSPQHF.

The chain is built from TRBV14 and TRBJ1-6; no reliable D call. The V gene lost 4 bases and the J gene lost 7 bases, with 20 bases spanning the gap. Germline V gene lookup returns CDR1 SGHDN and CDR2 FVKESK. There are 17 residues in the CDR3. In nucleotides, the CDR3 is TGTGCCAGCAGCCGGGAGATAGGAGGAACGGGGAATTCACCCCTCCACTTT. Its protein is CASSREIGGTGNSPLHF. The variable domain in full, completed from reference TRBV14 and TRBJ1-6, reads EAGVTQFPSHSVIEKGQTVTLRCDPISGHDNLYWYRRVMGKEIKFLLHFVKESKQDESGMPNNRFLAERTGGTYSTLKVQPAELEDSGVYFCASSREIGGTGNSPLHFGNGTRLTVT.

The J gene is TRBJ2-7, the V gene TRBV27; no clear D. The germline V gene has CDR1 MNHEY and CDR2 SMNVEV (reference sequence). V lost 5 bases, J lost 3 bases, and 11 bases lay in between. The CDR3 contains 13 residues. The CDR3, as DNA: TGTGCCAGCAGTCACGTTCCGGGCTACGAGCAGTACTTC. It translates to CASSHVPGYEQYF.

Only a few counts were recorded for this clone. V and J are TRBV20-1 and TRBJ1-3; D remains ambiguous. The CDR3 totals 11 residues. Trimming pared 7 bases from V and 4 bases from J, leaving 8 bases between. Looked up from germline, CDR1 is DFQATT and CDR2 is SNEGSKA (reference sequence). CDR3 coding DNA: TGCAGTGGGATTAGCGGAAACACCATATATTTT. As protein: CSGISGNTIYF.

The table lists this clone with a count of one. The chain joins TRBV7-3 to TRBJ2-7; tentative D call: TRBD2 (6 bases). CDR1 is SGHTA and CDR2 is FQGTGA in the germline V gene. Trimming took 2 bases from V and 4 from J, leaving 15 bases between them. The CDR3 is 15 amino acids. The CDR3 sequence is CASSLEAGPFYEQYF. Here the CDR3 DNA reads TGTGCCAGCAGCTTAGAGGCGGGGCCCTTTTACGAGCAGTACTTC.

V and J are TRBV11-3 and TRBJ1-5, with D hard to call. The CDR3 is made up of 9 amino acids. Trimming shortened V by 10 bases and J by 3 bases, and 1 base separated the two germline ends. Germline-derived CDR1 and CDR2 are SGHNT and YENEEA. In DNA, the CDR3 is TGTGCCATCAATCAGCCCCAGCATTTT. Its translation is CAINQPQHF.

The V and J genes are TRBV30 and TRBJ1-1, with D possibly matching TRBD1 (5 bases). This CDR3 region has 13 residues. Germline CDR1 reads GTSNPN; CDR2 reads SVGIG (reference sequence). Trimming removed 2 bases at V and 0 bases at J, with 7 bases between. Here the CDR3 reads CAWSPGLNTEAFF. CDR3 coding DNA: TGTGCCTGGAGTCCAGGGTTGAACACTGAAGCTTTCTTT.

In its sample, this clone was seen a few times. The rearrangement links TRBV7-3 to TRBJ1-2, with TRBD1 identical over 8 bases. The V and J ends lost 2 bases and 8 bases, in that order; junction bases with no gene match: 7. Looked up from germline, CDR1 is SGHTA and CDR2 is FQGTGA. The CDR3 totals 14 residues. This CDR3 reads CASSLGVRGHGYTF. CDR3 bases: TGTGCCAGCAGCTTAGGGGTCAGGGGGCACGGCTACACCTTC.

The chain has TRBV19 and TRBJ1-2; D is ambiguous. V lost 6 bases, J lost 1 base, and 9 bases lay in between. The germline V gene has CDR1 LNHDA and CDR2 SQIVND (reference sequence). The CDR3 spans 13 residues. The CDR3 is CASSTGVNYGYTF. As DNA, the CDR3 is TGTGCCAGTAGCACCGGGGTTAACTATGGCTACACCTTC.

There are a few counts of this clone. The chain uses TRBV2 and TRBJ1-2, with D unclear. V was clipped by 0 bases and J by 2 bases, with 4 bases between them. Germline V gives CDR1 SNHLY, CDR2 FYNNEI. There are 13 residues in the CDR3. As DNA, the CDR3 is TGTGCCAGCAGTGAAGCCGGGAACTATGGCTACACCTTC. It is translated as CASSEAGNYGYTF.

This chain joins TRBV30 and TRBJ1-5; D uncertain. Germline V gene lookup returns CDR1 GTSNPN and CDR2 SVGIG (reference sequence). This CDR3 is built from 13 residues. V dropped 2 bases and J dropped 3 bases, with 8 bases sitting between them. The CDR3 sequence is CAWSPADNQPQHF. The CDR3 DNA reads as TGTGCCTGGAGTCCGGCAGACAATCAGCCCCAGCATTTT.

This chain links TRBV7-9 with TRBJ1-5; D unclear. V was trimmed by 4 bases and J by 5 bases, leaving 6 bases between them. The germline V gene has CDR1 SEHNR and CDR2 FQNEAQ (reference sequence). There are 12 residues in the CDR3. The CDR3 nucleotides are TGTGCCAGCAGCTCTGAGTATCAGCCCCAGCATTTT. Amino acids: CASSSEYQPQHF.

The genes are TRBV29-1 and TRBJ1-1, with D uncertain. Germline-derived CDR1 and CDR2 are SQVTM and ANQGSEA. V was trimmed by 6 bases and J by 11 bases, leaving 13 bases between them. The CDR3 runs to 10 residues. In DNA form, the CDR3 reads TGCAGCGTCGAGACCTCCATGGCTTTCTTT. Amino acid sequence: CSVETSMAFF.

A few counts support this clone. The chain recombines TRBV11-3 with TRBJ1-4; a weak D match, TRBD1 (6 bases). Trimming removed 5 bases at V and 4 bases at J, with 23 bases between. Germline V gene lookup returns CDR1 SGHNT and CDR2 YENEEA. The CDR3 sequence is 18 residues long. This chain's CDR3 is CASSPLQGRKGLNEKLFF. The CDR3 DNA is TGTGCCAGCAGCCCATTACAGGGAAGAAAGGGCCTTAATGAAAAACTGTTTTTT.

V is TRBV30 and J is TRBJ1-1, with D possibly being TRBD1 (5 bases). The CDR3 sequence is 14 residues long. Between the trimmed V and J ends, which lost 3 bases and 1 base, there was a span of 12 bases. Germline CDR1 GTSNPN, CDR2 SVGIG (reference sequence). The DNA for the CDR3 is TGTGCCTGGAGCCGACAGACCCCGAACACTGAAGCTTTCTTT. Its translation is CAWSRQTPNTEAFF. The variable domain in full, with the rest retrieved from reference TRBV30 and TRBJ1-1, is SQTIHQWPATLVQPVGSPLSLECTVEGTSNPNLYWYRQAAGRGLQLLFYSVGIGQISSEVPQNLSASRPQDRQFILSSKKLLLSDSGFYLCAWSRQTPNTEAFFGQGTRLTVV.

V usage is TRBV29-1 and J usage is TRBJ1-2; 9 bases are shared with TRBD1. The CDR3 consists of 13 residues. Germline CDR1 reads SQVTM; CDR2 reads ANQGSEA. The junction had 6 bases not matched to a gene; V was cut back by 3 bases and J by 7 bases. CDR3 in DNA: TGCAGCGTTGACGCGGACAGGGGACGTGGCTACACCTTC. This translates into CSVDADRGRGYTF.

This rearrangement joins TRBV5-6 to TRBJ2-3; 8 bases agree with TRBD2. The CDR3 contains 15 residues. The V gene end was trimmed by 0 bases and the J gene end by 3 bases; junction bases not matched to a gene: 3. Germline CDR1 is SGHDT and CDR2 is YYEEEE. Here the CDR3 reads CASSLVAGGTDTQYF. The CDR3 coding sequence is TGTGCCAGCAGCTTGGTTGCGGGAGGAACAGATACGCAGTATTTT.

This clone was observed once. The V call is TRBV11-3, the J call TRBJ1-2; D is undetermined. The CDR3 covers 15 residues. In germline, CDR1 is SGHNT, CDR2 YENEEA. Between the trimmed V and J ends, which lost 3 bases and 4 bases, there was a span of 15 bases. The CDR3 nucleotides are TGTGCCAGCAGCTTTAGGCCTTCTTGGGGCTATGGCTACACCTTC. It encodes CASSFRPSWGYGYTF.

This clone was counted between two and nine times. This rearrangement joins TRBV27 to TRBJ1-4; possibly TRBD1 for D (5 bases). V lost 3 bases and J lost 6, with 8 bases in between. This CDR3 contains 13 residues. Germline assignment: CDR1 MNHEY and CDR2 SMNVEV (reference sequence). In DNA, the CDR3 is TGTGCCAGCAGTTTCCAGGGAGATGAAAAACTGTTTTTT. This encodes CASSFQGDEKLFF.

This chain uses TRBV7-9 with TRBJ2-7; TRBD1 matches at 7 bases. V trimming: 5 bases; J trimming: 6 bases; junction bases outside the gene matches: 10. This CDR3 is built from 14 residues. Germline CDR1 is SEHNR and CDR2 is FQNEAQ (reference sequence). The CDR3 is CASSLNRGLSEQYF. In DNA, the CDR3 is TGTGCCAGCAGCCTAAACAGGGGCCTGAGCGAGCAGTACTTC.

The chain joins TRBV30 to TRBJ1-2; 7 bases map to TRBD1. In germline, CDR1 is GTSNPN, CDR2 SVGIG (reference sequence). V shed 3 bases and J 4 bases; nucleotides not matched to a gene: 5. The CDR3 runs to 13 residues. CDR3 sequence reads: CAWSRDSSYGYTF. CDR3 bases: TGTGCCTGGAGCCGGGACAGTAGCTATGGCTACACCTTC.

This rearrangement joins TRBV2 to TRBJ1-5; 7 bases match TRBD1. After removal of 8 bases from V and 3 bases from J, the junction contained 10 bases not matched to a gene. This CDR3 contains 15 residues. CDR1 and CDR2 from the germline V gene are SNHLY and FYNNEI. The CDR3, as DNA: TGTGCCAGCGAGGGCCGGGACAGCCCCAATCAGCCCCAGCATTTT. Encoded protein: CASEGRDSPNQPQHF. Full variable domain (remainder filled in from reference TRBV2 and TRBJ1-5): EPEVTQTPSHQVTQMGQEVILRCVPISNHLYFYWYRQILGQKVEFLVSFYNNEISEKSEIFDDQFSVERPDGSNFTLKIRSTKLEDSAMYFCASEGRDSPNQPQHFGDGTRLSIL.

In its sample, this clone was seen a few times. The chain links TRBV29-1 to TRBJ1-1; D not resolved. This CDR3 is 11 amino acids long. Trimming cost V 7 bases and J 7 bases, with 13 bases left between them. Germline values: CDR1 SQVTM, CDR2 ANQGSEA. CDR3 in DNA: TGCAGCGCTGGTGACGGATATGAAGCTTTCTTT. It translates to CSAGDGYEAFF.

This rearrangement joins TRBV19 to TRBJ2-3; D call uncertain. This CDR3 is 15 amino acids long. Germline CDR1 and CDR2: LNHDA and SQIVND (reference sequence). Trimming shortened V by 7 bases and J by 4 bases, and 18 bases separated the two germline ends. DNA for the CDR3: TGTGCCAGTACTGTGTCGCTCCGTCGTCCAGATACGCAGTATTTT. Amino acid sequence: CASTVSLRRPDTQYF.

The chain couples TRBV7-6 to TRBJ1-1; D might be TRBD1 (5 bases). From germline, CDR1 is SGHVS and CDR2 FNYEAQ. CDR3 length: 13 amino acids. The V end lost 5 bases, the J end lost 1 base, and 8 bases lay between the germline ends. DNA of the CDR3: TGTGCCAGCAGCCCACAGGAGAACACTGAAGCTTTCTTT. Amino acid sequence: CASSPQENTEAFF.

The V and J genes are TRBV28 and TRBJ2-1; D may be TRBD2 (6 bases). The germline V gene encodes CDR1 MDHEN and CDR2 SYDVKM. The CDR3 is made up of 14 amino acids. The ends were cut back, 2 bases at V and 6 bases at J, with 11 bases in the middle. The CDR3 region has the DNA TGTGCCAGCAGTTTAAGGCTAGCGAGCAATGAGCAGTTCTTC. It yields the protein CASSLRLASNEQFF.